This is a list of T cell receptor beta chains from one sample in a study of identical twins. TCRdb independently ran MiXCR on the 5' RACE reads; one entry per CDR3 protein. In the table there are hundreds of thousands of distinct CDR3 sequences, roughly 6% of which are singletons. Material: naive T cells sorted from blood. The origin of the receptors is a man younger than 35 in good health. The CDR3 runs from the conserved cysteine through the conserved F or W. Each record gives: D gene, J gene, CDR3 length, clone size, V gene, CDR3 DNA, CDR3 protein. The D gene is left open where the match is weak. Some rows have no size entry. The others give once, few or many, or a class for an expanded clone.

. | TRBJ2-1 | 14 | many | TRBV20-1 | TGCAGTGCCAAGCTCCTGAGCTCCTACAATGAGCAGTTCTTC | CSAKLLSSYNEQFF
. | TRBJ2-6 | 17 | few | TRBV6-1 | TGTGCCAGCAGTCCCTTCATTGTAGCCCCTGGGGCCAACGTCCTGACTTTC | CASSPFIVAPGANVLTF
TRBD1 | TRBJ2-2 | 17 | . | TRBV4-3 | TGCGCCAGCAGCCAAGGCCGGGACAGGGGTGCCACCGGGGAGCTGTTTTTT | CASSQGRDRGATGELFF
. | TRBJ2-5 | 15 | many | TRBV12-3/TRBV12-4 | TGTGCCAGCAGCGTTTTGGCGGACGGGCAAGAGACCCAGTACTTC | CASSVLADGQETQYF
. | TRBJ2-3 | 15 | many | TRBV12-3/TRBV12-4 | TGTGCCAGCAGTGACCCCAGCGGCCGCACAGATACGCAGTATTTT | CASSDPSGRTDTQYF
. | TRBJ2-1 | 13 | many | TRBV6-1 | TGTGCCAGCACCGAAGGCCTCTACAATGAGCAGTTCTTC | CASTEGLYNEQFF
TRBD1 | TRBJ2-1 | 15 | few | TRBV7-9 | TGTGCCAGCAGCCCAAATAAGGACAGGGTAGGCGAGCAGTTCTTC | CASSPNKDRVGEQFF
. | TRBJ2-1 | 15 | few | TRBV12-5 | TGTGCTAGTGGTTTGGTAGAGGCTAGTGTCGATGAGCAGTTCTTC | CASGLVEASVDEQFF
TRBD1 | TRBJ2-2 | 15 | few | TRBV20-1 | TGCAGTGCTAGATCCAGGACAGGGCTCACCGGGGAGCTGTTTTTT | CSARSRTGLTGELFF
. | TRBJ2-5 | 15 | . | TRBV12-3/TRBV12-4 | TGTGCCAGCAGTAGTGGACACCCCCTACAAGAGACCCAGTACTTC | CASSSGHPLQETQYF
. | TRBJ2-3 | 15 | many | TRBV6-1 | TGTGCCACCGCAAGACAGGACCCAAGCACAGATACGCAGTATTTT | CATARQDPSTDTQYF
TRBD1 | TRBJ1-1 | 16 | few | TRBV10-3 | TGTGCCATCAGGCAAGCCCGGGACAGGAGGAACACTGAAGCTTTCTTT | CAIRQARDRRNTEAFF
TRBD2 | TRBJ2-1 | 19 | many | TRBV20-1 | TGCAGTGCTAGAGGGTTTGGGACTAGCGGGACAAACTCCTACAATGAGCAGTTCTTC | CSARGFGTSGTNSYNEQFF
TRBD2 | TRBJ2-7 | 15 | many | TRBV9 | TGTGCCAGCAGCCCTAGCGGGAGGACTACCTACGAGCAGTACTTC | CASSPSGRTTYEQYF
. | TRBJ2-5 | 13 | many | TRBV20-1 | TGCAGTGCTGTGGGCAGTTCTCAAGAGACCCAGTACTTC | CSAVGSSQETQYF
TRBD2 | TRBJ2-1 | 17 | . | TRBV9 | TGTGCCAGCAGCGCAGATGGCGGGAGGTTTTATATCGATGAGCAGTTCTTC | CASSADGGRFYIDEQFF
. | TRBJ2-7 | 14 | many | TRBV4-2 | TGTGCCAGCAGCCCGGTGACAGGAACCTACGAGCAGTACTTC | CASSPVTGTYEQYF
. | TRBJ2-1 | 13 | many | TRBV7-3 | TGTGCCAGCAGCTTAGTAGGGATAAATGAGCAGTTCTTC | CASSLVGINEQFF
TRBD2 | TRBJ2-3 | 16 | many | TRBV10-3 | TGTGCCATCAGTGAGGCTGGGACTAGCGGCACAGATACGCAGTATTTT | CAISEAGTSGTDTQYF
. | TRBJ1-2 | 12 | many | TRBV5-1 | TGCGCCAGCAGCGAAGGGACGCGGGGCTACACCTTC | CASSEGTRGYTF
. | TRBJ1-3 | 16 | . | TRBV6-5 | TGTGCCAGCAGTTACGGGCGGTCCCGCTCTGGAAACACCATATATTTT | CASSYGRSRSGNTIYF
. | TRBJ1-5 | 16 | few | TRBV12-3/TRBV12-4 | TGTGCCAGCAGCACCCTGCGGTGGGGGGGCAATCAGCCCCAGCATTTT | CASSTLRWGGNQPQHF
. | TRBJ2-6 | 13 | few | TRBV30 | TGTGCCTCCTGGGGGGGCGGGGCCAACGTCCTGACTTTC | CASWGGGANVLTF
. | TRBJ1-5 | 17 | many | TRBV12-3/TRBV12-4 | TGTGCCAGCAGTCCGCTGGGGGGGCTTGGGGGCAATCAGCCCCAGCATTTT | CASSPLGGLGGNQPQHF